Listed here are 27 T cell receptor beta chains from one sample, sequenced in a study of human T cells and chemical hapten exposure. The time point denotes: patch test 3, about 24 weeks after DPC sensitization. Described treatment: therapeutic diphenylcyclopropenone sensitization with weekly scalp DPC. TCRdb reanalysed the RACE reads using MiXCR and keeps one entry per CDR3 protein. The profile covers about 190,000 distinct CDR3 sequences, with around 23% appearing a single time and about 2.3% taken by the ten largest. The specimen comprised whole blood, sampled in connection with sensitization to the hapten diphenylcyclopropenone (DPC). These TCRs come from a woman in her thirties or forties with alopecia areata. Some clones in this sample may be carry-over from other donors' samples.

This chain joins TRBV5-4 and TRBJ2-5; TRBD2 agrees at 10 bases. The V gene end was trimmed by 3 bases and the J gene end by 2 bases; junction bases not matched to a gene: 4. The germline V gene has CDR1 SGHNT and CDR2 YYREEE (reference sequence). The CDR3 sequence is 15 residues long. DNA for the CDR3: TGTGCCAGCAGCTGGAAGACTAGCGGGCAAGAGACCCAGTACTTC. It encodes CASSWKTSGQETQYF.

CDR3 in amino acids: CASSISGSSYNEQFF. The CDR3 DNA reads TGTGCCAGTAGTATCAGCGGGAGCTCCTACAATGAGCAGTTCTTC. The V and J genes are TRBV19 and TRBJ2-1; 8 bases map to TRBD2. The V gene's germline CDR1 is LNHDA and CDR2 SQIVND (reference sequence). The CDR3 has 15 residues. J lost 0 bases, V lost 3 bases, and 1 base had no gene match.

This chain uses TRBV5-6 with TRBJ2-7; 8 nucleotides line up with TRBD1. Germline V gene lookup returns CDR1 SGHDT and CDR2 YYEEEE. V lost 5 bases, J lost 2 bases, and 6 bases stayed unmatched. The CDR3 runs to 14 residues. The CDR3 DNA is TGTGCCAGCAGAGAGACAGGGGATCCCTACGAGCAGTACTTC. This translates into CASRETGDPYEQYF.

V usage is TRBV2 and J usage is TRBJ2-3; 10 nucleotides line up with TRBD2. Germline V gene lookup returns CDR1 SNHLY and CDR2 FYNNEI. The CDR3 totals 14 residues. After removal of 6 bases from V and 3 bases from J, the junction contained 3 bases not matched to a gene. The CDR3 DNA is TGTGCCAGCAGATATAGCGGGAGGACAGATACGCAGTATTTT. Amino acids: CASRYSGRTDTQYF.

This clonotype was counted only a few times. V is TRBV29-1 and J is TRBJ2-3, with D perhaps TRBD1 (6 bases). The germline V gene has CDR1 SQVTM and CDR2 ANQGSEA. V was cut by 4 bases and J by 2 bases, with 16 bases left in between. The CDR3 runs to 15 residues. CDR3 sequence reads: CSVVRYRAFTDTQYF. The CDR3 DNA follows: TGCAGCGTTGTTCGCTACAGGGCTTTCACAGATACGCAGTATTTT.

The chain has TRBV28 and TRBJ2-4, with D perhaps matching TRBD1 (5 bases). V was clipped by 4 bases and J by 4 bases, with 11 bases between them. The CDR3 sequence is 14 residues long. Germline CDR1 and CDR2: MDHEN and SYDVKM. CDR3 DNA: TGTGCCAGCAGTTCGACAGTTACAAAAAACATTCAGTACTTC. It translates to CASSSTVTKNIQYF.

The rearrangement links TRBV5-6 to TRBJ2-1; D uncertain. V lost 5 bases to trimming and J lost 4 bases, with 16 bases between them. Germline lookup yields CDR1 SGHDT and CDR2 YYEEEE. There are 15 residues in the CDR3. Here the CDR3 DNA reads TGTGCCAGCAGTCGCACATATACACCGTACAATGAGCAGTTCTTC. It encodes CASSRTYTPYNEQFF.

The chain is built from TRBV29-1 and TRBJ2-3; D ambiguous. CDR3 length: 11 amino acids. Trimming removed 3 bases from V and 6 bases from J, with 7 bases in between. Germline CDR1 and CDR2: SQVTM and ANQGSEA. DNA for the CDR3: TGCAGCGTTGATAATCTGGATACGCAGTATTTT. Amino acids: CSVDNLDTQYF.

This clonotype showed up just once. The J gene is TRBJ2-3, the V gene TRBV6-6; a weak D match, TRBD2 (6 bases). This CDR3 has 15 residues. Trimming took off 2 bases at V and 6 bases at J, with 15 bases between the two ends. Per the germline V gene, CDR1 is MNHNY and CDR2 is SVGAGI (reference sequence). The DNA for the CDR3 is TGTGCCAGCAGTTACAAAAGGGCTAGCGCGGATACGCAGTATTTT. It encodes CASSYKRASADTQYF.

V is TRBV20-1 and J is TRBJ2-7, with TRBD2 as a possible D gene (5 bases). V was shortened by 8 bases and J by 4 bases, with 12 bases between the two germline ends. The CDR3 sequence is 11 residues long. Per the germline V gene, CDR1 is DFQATT and CDR2 is SNEGSKA (reference sequence). Written as DNA, the CDR3 is TGCAGTCCTACTAGTGAATACGAGCAGTACTTC. Translating it yields CSPTSEYEQYF.

This clonotype was counted only a few times. This sequence joins TRBV5-1 and TRBJ2-1; the D is unclear. Germline V gene lookup returns CDR1 SGHRS and CDR2 YFSETQ. The V gene lost 7 bases and the J gene lost 9 bases, with 17 bases spanning the gap. This CDR3 comprises 13 residues. For the CDR3, the DNA is TGCGCCAGCTTGATGACCCCCGGCGGTGAGCAGTTCTTC. This translates into CASLMTPGGEQFF.

The rearrangement joins TRBV12-3 or TRBV12-4 to TRBJ2-6; perhaps D is TRBD1 or TRBD2 (5 bases each). The CDR3 extends over 12 amino acids. V was cut by 6 bases and J by 12 bases, with 12 bases left in between. CDR3 in DNA: TGTGCCAGCAGAGGGACGGCAGGCGTCCTGACTTTC. Translation: CASRGTAGVLTF.

V and J are TRBV2 and TRBJ1-5; possible D gene TRBD1, 5 bases. CDR3 size: 13 residues. The germline V gene has CDR1 SNHLY and CDR2 FYNNEI. CDR3 in DNA: TGTGCTATACGGGGCGATGGCAATCAGCCCCAGCATTTT. This codes for CAIRGDGNQPQHF.

The CDR3 coding sequence is TGTGCCATCAGCGGGCCCCTGGGCACCGGGGAGCTGTTTTTT. Translation: CAISGPLGTGELFF. V and J are TRBV10-3 and TRBJ2-2; D gene unclear. CDR3 length equals 14 residues. V was pared by 6 bases and J by 4 bases, with 12 bases between. CDR1 and CDR2 from the germline V gene are ENHRY and SYGVKD.

This clonotype appeared a few times. V usage is TRBV7-9 and J usage is TRBJ2-7; perhaps TRBD1 as D (5 bases). Germline-derived CDR1 and CDR2 are SEHNR and FQNEAQ (reference sequence). The CDR3 extends over 14 amino acids. V was pared by 1 base and J by 5 bases, with 12 bases between. The CDR3 nucleotides are TGTGCCAGCAGCTTAGAGACGCAGGGAAACGAGCAGTACTTC. This gives the protein CASSLETQGNEQYF.

V usage is TRBV24-1 and J usage is TRBJ2-2, with 10 nucleotides matching TRBD1. The length of the CDR3 is 18 residues. The V and J ends lost 7 bases and 2 bases, in that order; junction bases with no gene match: 12. Germline CDR1 KGHDR, CDR2 SFDVKD. CDR3 DNA: TGTGCCACCAGCGACACCACCGGGACAGGGGTTAACACCGGGGAGCTGTTTTTT. Protein product: CATSDTTGTGVNTGELFF.

This clonotype turned up a few times. V and J are TRBV5-6 and TRBJ2-2, with D hard to call. This CDR3 comprises 13 residues. Germline CDR1 reads SGHDT; CDR2 reads YYEEEE. With 2 bases removed from V and 4 bases from J, the gap between germline ends came to 6 bases. Here the CDR3 reads CASSFLGTGELFF. CDR3 DNA sequence: TGTGCCAGCAGCTTCCTGGGCACCGGGGAGCTGTTTTTT.

The chain uses TRBV5-1 and TRBJ2-1, with 9 bases aligning to TRBD2. The CDR3 loop spans 15 amino acids. The germline V gene has CDR1 SGHRS and CDR2 YFSETQ. With 5 bases clipped from V and 3 bases from J, the junction kept 6 bases outside the gene matches. In DNA form, the CDR3 reads TGCGCCAGCAGTTTCCTAGCGGGGAACTACAATGAGCAGTTCTTC. It yields the protein CASSFLAGNYNEQFF.

A few counts support this clonotype. V gene TRBV4-3 combines with J gene TRBJ2-7; 9 bases align to TRBD1. Germline CDR1 is LGHNA and CDR2 is YSLEER. The CDR3 has 15 residues. Germline trimming cut 3 bases from V and 2 bases from J; bases unmatched to any gene: 5. This CDR3 is CASSQGQGQAYEQYF. In DNA form, the CDR3 reads TGCGCCAGCAGCCAGGGACAGGGACAGGCCTACGAGCAGTACTTC.

This chain joins TRBV5-1 and TRBJ2-4; D is undetermined. The V and J ends lost 0 bases and 6 bases respectively, with 7 bases between them. This CDR3 region has 13 residues. Per the germline V gene, CDR1 is SGHRS and CDR2 is YFSETQ. The CDR3 DNA is TGCGCCAGCAGCTTGGGGGTCGCAAACATTCAGTACTTC. Its protein product is CASSLGVANIQYF.

This clonotype was found a few times. The chain joins TRBV10-3 to TRBJ2-4, with D unclear. CDR3 length: 16 amino acids. Germline CDR1 and CDR2: ENHRY and SYGVKD. The germline V and J ends were trimmed by 0 bases and 1 base, with 10 bases remaining between them. Here the CDR3 reads CAISESLGTAKNIQYF. In DNA, the CDR3 is TGTGCCATCAGTGAGTCTTTGGGCACTGCCAAAAACATTCAGTACTTC.

This clonotype was observed at least ten times. CDR3 region: CATSPGRADEQFF. CDR3 nucleotide sequence: TGTGCCACCTCCCCCGGGAGGGCCGATGAGCAGTTCTTC. J is TRBJ2-1 and V is TRBV15; 8 bases fit TRBD2. The CDR3 sequence is 13 residues long. Unmatched junction bases numbered 8, after V lost 8 bases and J lost 8 bases. The germline gives CDR1 LNHNV, CDR2 YYDKDF (reference sequence).

The chain employs TRBV6-2 or TRBV6-3 and TRBJ2-3; weak D call: TRBD2 (5 bases). Trimming left V 5 bases short and J 5 bases short, with 11 bases between. The CDR3 spans 13 residues. Germline V gives CDR1 MNHEY, CDR2 SVGEGT. The CDR3 here is CASSRRRIDTQYF. The CDR3 DNA is TGTGCCAGCAGTCGCAGGAGGATAGATACGCAGTATTTT.

This clonotype was recorded a few times. The chain employs TRBV24-1 and TRBJ2-1; TRBD1 matches at 8 bases. Trimming at V came to 9 bases and at J to 9 bases, leaving 9 bases not matched to a gene. Germline V gives CDR1 KGHDR, CDR2 SFDVKD. The CDR3 runs 13 residues. This CDR3 reads CATEPRTGTEQFF. CDR3 sequence (DNA): TGTGCCACCGAACCACGGACAGGGACTGAGCAGTTCTTC.

The V call is TRBV7-2, the J call TRBJ2-1; D not certain. The CDR3 is 15 amino acids. Germline V gene lookup returns CDR1 SGHTA and CDR2 FQGNSA. V lost 5 bases and J 7 bases, leaving 18 bases between the germline ends. The CDR3 DNA follows: TGTGCCAGCAGCGCCGTTTGGACCCCGACGAATGAGCAGTTCTTC. It codes for CASSAVWTPTNEQFF. The full variable domain, rest sourced from reference TRBV7-2 and TRBJ2-1, is GAGVSQSPSNKVTEKGKDVELRCDPISGHTALYWYRQSLGQGLEFLIYFQGNSAPDKSGLPSDRFSAERTGGSVSTLTIQRTQQEDSAVYLCASSAVWTPTNEQFFGPGTRLTVL.

This clonotype occurred a few times. J is TRBJ2-7 and V is TRBV27; D is unresolved. CDR3 length: 14 residues. V was shortened by 1 base and J by 6 bases, with 13 bases between the two germline ends. The germline gives CDR1 MNHEY, CDR2 SMNVEV (reference sequence). The CDR3 here is CASSLYGRSGEQYF. The CDR3 bases are TGTGCCAGCAGTTTATATGGTAGGTCGGGCGAGCAGTACTTC.

Ten or more counts support this clonotype. The gene calls are TRBV5-1 and TRBJ2-7, with D perhaps TRBD2 (5 bases). CDR3 length equals 15 residues. The ends were cut back, 0 bases at V and 6 bases at J, with 16 bases in the middle. The germline CDR1 and CDR2 sequences are SGHRS and YFSETQ. CDR3: CASSLDSEVFSEQYF. In nucleotides, the CDR3 is TGCGCCAGCAGCTTGGATTCGGAGGTGTTCTCCGAGCAGTACTTC.